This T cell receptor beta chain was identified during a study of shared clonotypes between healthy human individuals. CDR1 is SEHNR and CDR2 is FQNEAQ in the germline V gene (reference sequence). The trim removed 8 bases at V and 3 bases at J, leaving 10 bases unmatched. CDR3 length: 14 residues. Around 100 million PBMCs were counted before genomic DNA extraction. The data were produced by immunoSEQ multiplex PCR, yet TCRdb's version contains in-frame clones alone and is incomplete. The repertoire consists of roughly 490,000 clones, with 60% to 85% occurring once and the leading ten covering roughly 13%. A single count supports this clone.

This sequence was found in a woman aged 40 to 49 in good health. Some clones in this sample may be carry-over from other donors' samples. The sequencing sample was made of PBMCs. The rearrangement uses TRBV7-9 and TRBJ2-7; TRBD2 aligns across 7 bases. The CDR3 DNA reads TGTGCCAGCCGAGAGGTGGGAGGGGACTACGAGCAGTACTTC. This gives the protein CASREVGGDYEQYF.